These T cell receptor beta chains were read from a single sample in a study of blood T cell repertoires in COVID-19. TCRdb keeps only in-frame clones here, not all; method: immunoSEQ multiplex PCR. In the table there are around 250,000 clones, 85% to 90% of which are singletons. Sequenced material: PBMCs or T cells enriched from blood (not recorded which). The receptors were sampled from a young woman who had recovered from COVID-19. Both conserved end residues are trimmed from each CDR3. The order of the fields is D gene, J gene, V gene, CDR3 protein. The D gene is left open where the match is weak.

>.|TRBJ1-2|TRBV24-1
ATSDYAGVYGYT
>TRBD1|TRBJ2-7|TRBV5-1
ASSLSPTGGDEQY
>.|TRBJ1-1|TRBV18
ASSPRSGRSTEAF
>TRBD2|TRBJ2-2|TRBV7-9
ASSFRVAGERTGELF
>TRBD1|TRBJ1-2|TRBV28
ASSLDRTYGYT
>.|TRBJ2-7|TRBV18
ASSIGGNLYEQY
>.|TRBJ1-2|TRBV6-5
ASKDSIDGYT
>TRBD2|TRBJ2-1|TRBV11-2
ASSLGLAGGPRYYEQF
>TRBD2|TRBJ2-1|TRBV5-1
ASSLWGLAESYNEQF
>TRBD2|TRBJ2-2|TRBV14
ASSQDSGRGANTGELF
>.|TRBJ1-1|TRBV6-5
ASSKPTGNPWGAF
>.|TRBJ1-2|TRBV12-3/TRBV12-4
ASSLALYGYT
>TRBD2|TRBJ2-1|TRBV7-9
ASSGLTSGRAKPYNEQF
>.|TRBJ1-1|TRBV7-2
ASSLIADTNTEAF
>.|TRBJ2-2|TRBV19
ASTQAVPYTGELF
>TRBD1|TRBJ1-2|TRBV6-5
ASPPTGGYYGYT
>TRBD2|TRBJ2-3|TRBV10-3
ASGTSGRKDTQY
>TRBD1|TRBJ2-5|TRBV11-2
ASSWTGGRRGRETQY
>.|TRBJ2-4|TRBV11-2
ASSLASTIQY
>.|TRBJ1-2|TRBV9
ASSPHRNYGYT
>TRBD1|TRBJ1-2|TRBV29-1
SVVGTEVYGYT
>.|TRBJ2-1|TRBV9
ASSVQGYEQF
>.|TRBJ1-1|TRBV5-4
ASSLGGRDTEAF
>TRBD1|TRBJ1-5|TRBV30
AWTPGQPNQPQH
>TRBD2|TRBJ2-3|TRBV2
ASSGRAPGTSGTDTQY
>.|TRBJ1-2|TRBV6-1
ASSERWGIGYT
>TRBD2|TRBJ2-1|TRBV7-2
ASSARTSGRVDEQF
>TRBD1|TRBJ1-2|TRBV28
ASTLKGAGGYT
>.|TRBJ2-7|TRBV7-2
ASTPQGGSDEQY
>TRBD1|TRBJ1-6|TRBV5-4
ASSLQGARNSPLH
>TRBD1|TRBJ1-3|TRBV19
ASSIPGQDPGNTIY
>.|TRBJ2-1|TRBV7-3
ASSQGSEQF
>.|TRBJ1-4|TRBV19
ASSIGGATNEKLF
>.|TRBJ1-1|TRBV7-9
ASSLGPLEAF
>TRBD1|TRBJ2-1|TRBV7-2
ASSLDRGSNEEQF
>TRBD2|TRBJ2-1|TRBV7-2
ASSLGLAGHNEQF
>TRBD1|TRBJ1-5|TRBV19
ATAPGTGEDQPQH
>TRBD1|TRBJ1-2|TRBV9
ASSPSPGTATNYGYT
>TRBD1|TRBJ1-2|TRBV30
AWSVQGEGYT
>TRBD1|TRBJ1-2|TRBV28
ASSPTTGDQLNYGYT
>TRBD1|TRBJ1-6|TRBV18
ASSPDRGNYNSPLH
>TRBD2|TRBJ2-1|TRBV7-3
ASSSRGREEGEQF
>.|TRBJ2-2|TRBV6-2/TRBV6-3
ASSYVRTNTGELF
>TRBD1|TRBJ1-2|TRBV7-8
ASSFSRDSYGYT
>.|TRBJ2-7|TRBV27
ASGQAGPYEQY
>TRBD1|TRBJ1-4|TRBV30
AWTPGQGVKLF